A single sample gave rise to the 27 T cell receptor beta chains below, sequenced in a study of blood T cell repertoires in COVID-19. Here immunoSEQ multiplex PCR was the method, and the copy in TCRdb shows in-frame clones only, minus some. The sample records about 240,000 clones, about 86% being singletons. Sequenced sample: PBMCs or T cells enriched from blood (not recorded which). The receptors come from a woman aged 40 to 50 with acute COVID-19.

The chain employs TRBV7-9 and TRBJ2-7; D perhaps matches TRBD2 (7 bases). The CDR3 runs to 13 residues. Deletions cut 6 bases from V and 5 bases from J, with 14 bases between. Germline CDR1 SEHNR, CDR2 FQNEAQ (reference sequence). The CDR3 spells CASRSDGGHEQYF. Written as DNA, the CDR3 is TGTGCCAGCAGGAGTGACGGGGGGCACGAGCAGTACTTC.

The rearrangement links TRBV4-1 to TRBJ1-6; D is unclear. The CDR3 contains 15 residues. V was pared by 0 bases and J by 3 bases, with 6 bases between. Germline assignment: CDR1 MGHRA and CDR2 YSYEKL. CDR3 bases: TGCGCCAGCAGCCAAGATTTCGTCTATAATTCACCCCTCCACTTT. Its protein is CASSQDFVYNSPLHF.

This chain uses TRBV28 with TRBJ1-2, with 9 bases fitting TRBD1. J lost 8 bases, V lost 6 bases, and 7 bases had no gene match. Germline values: CDR1 MDHEN, CDR2 SYDVKM. CDR3 size: 13 residues. The CDR3 reads CASRVQGAGGYTF. CDR3 DNA sequence: TGTGCCAGCAGAGTACAGGGGGCGGGAGGCTACACCTTC.

The chain couples TRBV5-4 to TRBJ1-4; D possibly corresponds to TRBD1 (6 bases). The CDR3 is 16 residues long. Germline values: CDR1 SGHNT, CDR2 YYREEE (reference sequence). V dropped 4 bases and J dropped 2 bases, with 15 bases sitting between them. CDR3 bases: TGTGCCAGCAGCCTACGACAAACAGGGACTAATGAAAAACTGTTTTTT. It yields the protein CASSLRQTGTNEKLFF. Variable domain in full (rest from reference TRBV5-4 and TRBJ1-4): ETGVTQSPTHLIKTRGQQVTLRCSSQSGHNTVSWYQQALGQGPQFIFQYYREEENGRGNFPPRFSGLQFPNYSSELNVNALELDDSALYLCASSLRQTGTNEKLFFGSGTQLSVL.

The V call is TRBV19, the J call TRBJ2-1; a weak D match, TRBD2 (5 bases). V was cut by 6 bases and J by 0 bases, with 12 bases left in between. Germline assignment: CDR1 LNHDA and CDR2 SQIVND (reference sequence). The CDR3 is made up of 15 amino acids. CDR3 residues: CASRGRGSSYNEQFF. The CDR3 coding sequence is TGTGCCAGTAGAGGTCGGGGTAGCTCCTACAATGAGCAGTTCTTC.

This clone was observed once. V usage is TRBV4-1 and J usage is TRBJ1-1; TRBD1 is a possible D gene (6 bases). Trimming pared 0 bases from V and 6 bases from J, leaving 11 bases between. CDR3 length: 14 residues. Germline V gene lookup returns CDR1 MGHRA and CDR2 YSYEKL. The CDR3 nucleotides read TGCGCCAGCAGCCAAGATCGGGGGGGCCCTGAAGCTTTCTTT. Protein: CASSQDRGGPEAFF.

The rearrangement uses TRBV14 and TRBJ1-2; 10 nucleotides align to TRBD1. Trimming removed 4 bases from V and 7 bases from J; junction bases left unmatched: 6. This CDR3 has 14 residues. The V gene's germline CDR1 is SGHDN and CDR2 FVKESK. CDR3 sequence (DNA): TGTGCCAGCAGCCGCGACAGGGGGCAGGGTGGCTACACCTTC. Amino acids: CASSRDRGQGGYTF.

V and J are TRBV25-1 and TRBJ1-6; possibly TRBD1 for D (5 bases). The CDR3 length is 13 residues. Germline values: CDR1 MGHDK, CDR2 SYGVNS. The V end was cut by 7 bases, the J end by 3 bases, with 7 bases between. CDR3 in DNA: TGTGCCAGCACCGACAGCTATAATTCACCCCTCCACTTT. Its protein product is CASTDSYNSPLHF. The full variable domain, in which reference TRBV25-1 and TRBJ1-6 provide the parts outside the CDR3, is EADIYQTPRYLVIGTGKKITLECSQTMGHDKMYWYQQDPGMELHLIHYSYGVNSTEKGDLSSESTVSRIRTEHFPLTLESARPSHTSQYLCASTDSYNSPLHFGNGTRLTVT.

The chain combines TRBV4-2 with TRBJ2-1; no clear D. There are 15 residues in the CDR3. V shed 0 bases and J shed 3 bases, with 9 bases lying between them. Germline CDR1 and CDR2: LGHNA and YNFKEQ. CDR3 in amino acids: CASSQETGDYNEQFF. CDR3 nucleotides: TGTGCCAGCAGCCAAGAGACGGGTGACTACAATGAGCAGTTCTTC.

V and J are TRBV11-2 and TRBJ2-4; TRBD1 aligns across 7 bases. The V gene end was trimmed by 3 bases and the J gene end by 10 bases; junction bases not matched to a gene: 6. Germline CDR1 reads SGHAT; CDR2 reads FQNNGV. The CDR3 runs 13 residues. The CDR3 coding sequence is TGTGCCAGCAGCTTGGGGGACAGCTCTATTCAGTACTTC. Translating it yields CASSLGDSSIQYF.

The CDR3 loop reads CATSTDTEAFF. In nucleotides, the CDR3 is TGTGCCACCTCGACTGACACTGAAGCTTTCTTT. This sequence joins TRBV10-3 and TRBJ1-1; the D is unclear. The CDR3 has 11 amino acids. V lost 10 bases and J 3 bases, leaving 9 bases between the germline ends. Germline CDR1 is ENHRY and CDR2 is SYGVKD.

This clone has a single count. This chain uses TRBV11-2 with TRBJ1-1; D is uncertain. Germline CDR1 reads SGHAT; CDR2 reads FQNNGV. Trimming removed 0 bases at V and 3 bases at J, with 5 bases between. The CDR3 length is 13 residues. The CDR3 loop reads CASSLEPDTEAFF. The CDR3 DNA follows: TGTGCCAGCAGCTTAGAGCCAGACACTGAAGCTTTCTTT. Combining the CDR3 with reference TRBV11-2 and TRBJ1-1 gives the whole variable domain EAGVAQSPRYKIIEKRQSVAFWCNPISGHATLYWYQQILGQGPKLLIQFQNNGVVDDSQLPKDRFSAERLKGVDSTLKIQPAKLEDSAVYLCASSLEPDTEAFFGQGTRLTVV.

This chain uses TRBV3-1 (or the pseudogene TRBV3-2) with TRBJ2-7, with D maybe TRBD1 (6 bases). The V gene's germline CDR1 is LGHDT and CDR2 YNNKEL (reference sequence). Trimming cost V 2 bases and J 0 bases, with 11 bases left between them. The CDR3 contains 15 residues. The CDR3 region has the DNA TGTGCCAGCAGCCAATCGGACAGAGGCTCCTACGAGCAGTACTTC. Protein product: CASSQSDRGSYEQYF.

This clone occurred a few times. The genes are TRBV25-1 and TRBJ2-1, with D possibly TRBD2 on 5 matching bases. V lost 1 base and J lost 8, with 9 bases in between. Germline CDR1 is MGHDK and CDR2 is SYGVNS. The CDR3 runs 13 residues. CDR3 sequence (DNA): TGTGCCAGCAGTGAATCCGGGCGGGATGAGCAGTTCTTC. It encodes CASSESGRDEQFF.

The J gene is TRBJ2-7, the V gene TRBV5-1, with D possibly TRBD2 on 6 matching bases. The CDR3 consists of 15 residues. V was pared by 5 bases and J by 1 base, with 16 bases between. The germline gives CDR1 SGHRS, CDR2 YFSETQ. The CDR3 DNA sequence: TGCGCCAGCAGTTCTACTCCGGGACTTTCCTACGAGCAGTACTTC. Residues: CASSSTPGLSYEQYF.

This chain joins TRBV6-1 and TRBJ2-7, with D possibly TRBD2 on 5 matching bases. Per the germline V gene, CDR1 is MNHNS and CDR2 is SASEGT. This CDR3 spans 13 amino acids. The CDR3 sequence: CASSEGEGSSSLV. Here the CDR3 DNA reads TGTGCCAGCAGTGAAGGTGAGGGCAGTTCTTCTCTGGTC.

V and J are TRBV9 and TRBJ2-1; no firm D call. The CDR3 covers 13 residues. Deletions cut 3 bases from V and 5 bases from J, with 9 bases between. CDR1 is SGDLS and CDR2 is YYNGEE in the germline V gene. In DNA form, the CDR3 reads TGTGCCAGCAGCGCCGGGTGGGACAATGAGCAGTTCTTC. It codes for CASSAGWDNEQFF.

This chain uses TRBV6-5 with TRBJ1-3, with a tentative D call TRBD1 (5 bases). The CDR3 covers 13 residues. CDR1 is MNHEY and CDR2 is SVGAGI in the germline V gene. The germline V and J ends were trimmed by 5 bases and 7 bases, with 12 bases remaining between them. This CDR3 reads CASSPNGANTIYF. The CDR3 DNA reads as TGTGCCAGCAGTCCCAATGGGGCCAACACCATATATTTT.

This chain joins TRBV19 and TRBJ2-7; TRBD2 matches 10 bases. Germline V lookup: CDR1 LNHDA, CDR2 SQIVND (reference sequence). CDR3 length: 16 residues. V shed 1 base and J 6 bases; nucleotides not matched to a gene: 9. This CDR3 is CASSIGSSGRVGEQYF. CDR3 bases: TGTGCCAGTAGTATAGGGTCTAGCGGGAGAGTGGGCGAGCAGTACTTC.

A remark on this clone: The sample holds other DNA sequences that translate to the same CDR3. The chain has TRBV29-1 and TRBJ1-2; D call uncertain. From germline, CDR1 is SQVTM and CDR2 ANQGSEA. V lost 0 bases to trimming and J lost 8 bases, with 4 bases between them. The CDR3 sequence is 10 residues long. CDR3 nucleotide sequence: TGCAGCGTTGAAGAAGAGGGCTACACCTTC. Residues: CSVEEEGYTF.

The V gene is TRBV27, the J gene TRBJ2-1, with 11 positions matching TRBD2. The CDR3 has 17 amino acids. V lost 3 bases, J lost 0 bases, and 4 bases stayed unmatched. CDR1 MNHEY and CDR2 SMNVEV come from the germline V gene (reference sequence). The CDR3 nucleotides are TGTGCCAGCAGTTTGACTAGCGGGGCAAGCTCCTACAATGAGCAGTTCTTC. Protein sequence: CASSLTSGASSYNEQFF.

The chain combines TRBV7-9 with TRBJ2-7, with 9 bases that match TRBD1. The germline V gene encodes CDR1 SEHNR and CDR2 FQNEAQ (reference sequence). V gave up 1 base and J gave up 4 bases; unmatched junction bases: 17. The CDR3 length is 19 residues. The CDR3 DNA reads as TGTGCCAGCAGCTTAGACCGGGACAGGGCGGGTCTTTATTCATACGAGCAGTACTTC. This sequence encodes CASSLDRDRAGLYSYEQYF.

The rearrangement uses TRBV25-1 and TRBJ1-2; D gene uncertain. The CDR3 contains 15 residues. From germline, CDR1 is MGHDK and CDR2 SYGVNS. Trimming cost V 1 base and J 4 bases, with 13 bases left between them. The CDR3 region has the DNA TGTGCCAGCAGTGAATCACCCACCCTCGGCTATGGCTACACCTTC. As protein: CASSESPTLGYGYTF.

A few counts support this clone. The rearrangement links TRBV19 to TRBJ1-5; D is possibly TRBD1 (5 bases). The V end lost 0 bases, the J end lost 4 bases, and 13 bases lay between the germline ends. From germline, CDR1 is LNHDA and CDR2 SQIVND (reference sequence). This CDR3 is built from 16 residues. CDR3 in DNA: TGTGCCAGTAGTATAGATGGGGCGGGAGGTAATCAGCCCCAGCATTTT. It is translated as CASSIDGAGGNQPQHF. Looking up the rest from reference TRBV19 and TRBJ1-5 gives the full variable domain: DGGITQSPKYLFRKEGQNVTLSCEQNLNHDAMYWYRQDPGQGLRLIYYSQIVNDFQKGDIAEGYSVSREKKESFPLTVTSAQKNPTAFYLCASSIDGAGGNQPQHFGDGTRLSIL.

The V gene is TRBV5-4, the J gene TRBJ2-3; 7 nucleotides line up with TRBD2. Germline trimming cut 2 bases from V and 5 bases from J; bases unmatched to any gene: 11. Per germline, CDR1 SGHNT and CDR2 YYREEE (reference sequence). This CDR3 has 16 residues. This chain's CDR3 is CASSLPLAGERDTQYF. The CDR3 DNA reads TGTGCCAGCAGCTTACCACTGGCGGGAGAACGAGATACGCAGTATTTT.

The chain combines TRBV3-1 (or the pseudogene TRBV3-2) with TRBJ2-1; D not resolved. Germline loops: CDR1 LGHDT, CDR2 YNNKEL (reference sequence). The CDR3 runs 16 residues. V shed 0 bases and J shed 0 bases, with 9 bases lying between them. Here the CDR3 DNA reads TGTGCCAGCAGCCAAGATCTTCCTAGCTCCTACAATGAGCAGTTCTTC. Residues: CASSQDLPSSYNEQFF.

This chain uses TRBV19 with TRBJ2-7, with D perhaps TRBD1 (5 bases). Trimming pared 4 bases from V and 10 bases from J, leaving 14 bases between. Germline V gene data show CDR1 as LNHDA and CDR2 as SQIVND (reference sequence). The CDR3 has 12 residues. The CDR3 region is CASSTKGIEQYF. CDR3 DNA: TGTGCCAGTAGTACCAAGGGGATAGAACAGTACTTC.